Sequencing of this TCR beta chain was carried out in a study of T cells in Graves' hyperthyroidism and ophthalmopathy. Study outcomes and limitations: Blood samples included most of the expanded thyroid clonotypes exceeding 0.001.

Germline CDR1 MGHRA, CDR2 YSYEKL. The CDR3 has 13 amino acids. V lost 0 bases and J lost 3, with 5 bases in between. Patients were excluded for uncontrolled infection, other autoimmune disease, pregnancy or lactation. This clonotype showed up just a few times. Its antigen is not identified. What was amplified from RNA transcripts were TCR beta CDR3 regions. First-round RT-PCR with HTBI primers amplified the TCR CDR3 region. TCRdb analysed the multiplex PCR reads with MiXCR anew, one entry per CDR3 protein. The table has over 400,000 distinct CDR3 sequences, 14% to 15% seen once; the top ten hold approximately 13%.

This sequence originates from a man between 18 and 35 years old with Graves' ophthalmopathy. The chain joins TRBV4-1 to TRBJ1-1; D is unclear. Material: blood. CDR3 sequence: CASSQDGYTEAFF. The CDR3 coding sequence is TGCGCCAGCAGCCAAGACGGCTACACTGAAGCTTTCTTT.